The following is a TCR beta chain sequence with its context. Profiling relied on immunoSEQ multiplex PCR, and the TCRdb table lists in-frame clones only, not all of them. The data show tens of thousands of clones, around 88% seen once. This sample stems from a study of blood T cell repertoires in COVID-19. Study-wide context: From the United States, Italy and Spain came samples of acute and convalescent COVID-19.

Unmatched junction bases numbered 7, after V lost 2 bases and J lost 2 bases. Per the germline V gene, CDR1 is SGHRS and CDR2 is YFSETQ. The CDR3 length is 16 residues. The receptor's source is a woman at least 80 years old with active or convalescent COVID-19. The rearrangement joins TRBV5-1 to TRBJ2-5, with 9 bases fitting TRBD2. The sequencing sample was made of peripheral blood. The CDR3 region has the DNA TGCGCCAGCAGCTTACTCGGAGCGGGGGGACAAGAGACCCAGTACTTC. Amino acid sequence: CASSLLGAGGQETQYF.